The 27 T cell receptor beta chains presented below share a single source sample, sequenced in a study of T cell repertoires in cytomegalovirus infection. Their cognate antigens are unknown. TCRdb re-called the reads with MiXCR, one entry per CDR3 protein. The data show some 120,000 distinct CDR3 sequences, about 9.4% seen once. Sequences were obtained from PBMCs, sequenced either directly or after in vitro stimulation (not recorded which). All receptors derive from a human donor in good health (CMV status not recorded). Some clones in this sample may be carry-over from other donors' samples.

This clonotype has a count of ten or more. The chain links TRBV7-2 to TRBJ2-3; 7 bases fit TRBD2. Germline V CDR1 and CDR2: SGHTA, FQGNSA. This CDR3 has 16 residues. V lost 1 base to trimming and J lost 3 bases; unmatched junction nucleotides: 7. Here the CDR3 DNA reads TGTGCCAGCAGCTTAGTTGCGGGAGTCTTTACAGATACGCAGTATTTT. Amino acid sequence: CASSLVAGVFTDTQYF.

In this sample, this clonotype turned up many times. CDR3 sequence: CAGGASGFGTGELFF. The CDR3 bases are TGTGCCGGTGGGGCGTCGGGGTTCGGCACCGGGGAGCTGTTTTTT. J is TRBJ2-2 and V is TRBV19, with D perhaps being TRBD1 or TRBD2 (5 bases each). V lost 11 bases to trimming and J lost 4 bases, with 20 bases between them. The CDR3 consists of 15 residues. The germline V gene has CDR1 LNHDA and CDR2 SQIVND (reference sequence).

This clonotype turned up a few times. V gene TRBV7-6 combines with J gene TRBJ1-5, with D uncertain. V was trimmed by 4 bases and J by 13 bases, leaving 11 bases between them. Germline CDR1 is SGHVS and CDR2 is FNYEAQ. The CDR3 is made up of 11 amino acids. The CDR3 DNA sequence: TGTGCCAGCAGCTCCGGGTCTGAACAGCATTTT. It encodes CASSSGSEQHF.

This clonotype appeared many times. The V and J genes are TRBV7-9 and TRBJ2-7; 11 bases agree with TRBD1. The CDR3 has 14 residues. Germline CDR1 is SEHNR and CDR2 is FQNEAQ (reference sequence). V lost 4 bases, J lost 6 bases, and 5 bases stayed unmatched. The CDR3 DNA reads as TGTGCCAGCAGCTGGACAGGGGGCGTAGCCGAGCAGTACTTC. This gives the protein CASSWTGGVAEQYF.

V is TRBV15 and J is TRBJ2-1; 10 nucleotides agree with TRBD1. The CDR3 is 13 amino acids. CDR1 and CDR2 from the germline V gene are LNHNV and YYDKDF (reference sequence). With V trimmed by 3 bases and J by 7 bases, 0 bases remained unmatched. CDR3 bases: TGTGCCACCAGCAGGGACAGGGGGAATGAGCAGTTCTTC. Amino acids: CATSRDRGNEQFF.

On this clonotype: One end of the junction varies from germline; a read error may be responsible. The gene calls are TRBV4-1 and TRBJ1-4, with D possibly TRBD1 on 6 matching bases. The CDR3 covers 18 residues. Germline CDR1 and CDR2: MGHRA and YSYEKL. CDR3 in amino acids: CASSQEGRGGRVYEKQFF. DNA for the CDR3: TGCGCCAGCAGCCAAGAGGGGAGGGGGGGAAGGGTTTATGAAAAACAGTTTTTT.

CDR3 protein: CASSDDPYNEQFF. The CDR3, as DNA: TGTGCCAGCAGCGATGACCCCTACAATGAGCAGTTCTTC. The rearrangement joins TRBV13 to TRBJ2-1; D gene ambiguous. Trimming removed 5 bases at V and 2 bases at J, with 7 bases between. CDR1 is PRHDT and CDR2 is FYEKMQ in the germline V gene (reference sequence). The CDR3 has 13 amino acids. The variable domain in full, with the rest retrieved from reference TRBV13 and TRBJ2-1, is AAGVIQSPRHLIKEKRETATLKCYPIPRHDTVYWYQQGPGQDPQFLISFYEKMQSDKGSIPDRFSAQQFSDYHSELNMSSLELGDSALYFCASSDDPYNEQFFGPGTRLTVL.

V is TRBV7-2 and J is TRBJ2-3; D might be TRBD1 (6 bases). Germline loops: CDR1 SGHTA, CDR2 FQGNSA. V lost 1 base and J 11 bases, leaving 19 bases between the germline ends. CDR3 size: 15 residues. The CDR3 sequence: CASSLEGVWAGEQYF. CDR3 coding DNA: TGTGCCAGCAGCTTAGAGGGGGTCTGGGCAGGGGAGCAGTATTTT.

The J gene is TRBJ2-2, the V gene TRBV6-5, with D possibly being TRBD1 (6 bases). CDR1 and CDR2 (germline): MNHEY, SVGAGI. Trimming stripped 6 bases from V and 7 bases from J, with 15 bases between. The CDR3 has 14 amino acids. This chain's CDR3 is CASSRQEVGGELFF. The CDR3 DNA follows: TGTGCCAGCAGCCGACAGGAGGTCGGCGGGGAGCTGTTTTTT.

This clonotype was counted many times. The chain uses TRBV11-2 and TRBJ1-1; no clear D. In germline, CDR1 is SGHAT, CDR2 FQNNGV. The CDR3 contains 15 residues. Trimming left V 6 bases short and J 0 bases short, with 14 bases between. The CDR3 protein is CASRLPGTLNTEAFF. CDR3 sequence (DNA): TGTGCCAGCAGATTACCGGGAACATTGAACACTGAAGCTTTCTTT.

This clonotype was counted between two and nine times. The chain carries TRBV28 and TRBJ1-5; D gene uncertain. The CDR3 is 11 amino acids. Deletions cut 6 bases from V and 1 base from J, with 1 base between. The V gene's germline CDR1 is MDHEN and CDR2 SYDVKM. CDR3 region: CASRSNQPQHF. CDR3 nucleotides: TGTGCCAGCAGAAGCAATCAGCCCCAGCATTTT.

This clonotype has a count of ten or more. This chain uses TRBV7-9 with TRBJ2-7; D gene unclear. V was cut by 7 bases and J by 2 bases, with 12 bases left in between. This CDR3 region has 13 residues. CDR1 and CDR2 from the germline V gene are SEHNR and FQNEAQ (reference sequence). The CDR3: CASIGSRAYEQYF. CDR3 in DNA: TGTGCCAGCATCGGTTCCCGGGCCTACGAGCAGTACTTC.

The chain joins TRBV28 to TRBJ2-5; no firm D call. The germline gives CDR1 MDHEN, CDR2 SYDVKM. The V end lost 10 bases, the J end lost 3 bases, and 12 bases lay between the germline ends. The CDR3 has 12 amino acids. CDR3 in amino acids: CATAPRKETQYF. DNA for the CDR3: TGTGCCACCGCCCCCAGAAAAGAGACCCAGTACTTC. Variable domain in full (rest from reference TRBV28 and TRBJ2-5): DVKVTQSSRYLVKRTGEKVFLECVQDMDHENMFWYRQDPGLGLRLIYFSYDVKMKEKGDIPEGYSVSREKKERFSLILESASTNQTSMYLCATAPRKETQYFGPGTRLLVL.

At least ten counts were recorded for this clonotype. V is TRBV7-2 and J is TRBJ1-3, with D perhaps matching TRBD1 (6 bases). Trimming stripped 6 bases from V and 4 bases from J, with 16 bases between. The CDR3 covers 15 residues. Germline V gene data show CDR1 as SGHTA and CDR2 as FQGNSA. The CDR3 here is CASRVGGGLGNTIYF. The CDR3 DNA sequence: TGTGCCAGCAGAGTGGGGGGGGGGCTAGGAAACACCATATATTTT.

The chain uses TRBV20-1 and TRBJ2-2; D unresolved. This CDR3 has 11 residues. CDR1 and CDR2 (germline): DFQATT, SNEGSKA (reference sequence). Trimming left V 6 bases short and J 7 bases short, with 9 bases between. CDR3 in DNA: TGCAGTGCCTCTTCAGGCGGGGAGCTGTTTTTT. As protein: CSASSGGELFF.

This clonotype was seen many times. The chain links TRBV6-6 to TRBJ2-1; no clear D gene. The CDR3 totals 16 residues. Germline CDR1 is MNHNY and CDR2 is SVGAGI (reference sequence). Trimming removed 2 bases from V and 0 bases from J, with 11 bases in between. CDR3 bases: TGTGCCAGCAGTTACGATTTGAGGAGCTCCTACAATGAGCAGTTCTTC. Amino acid sequence: CASSYDLRSSYNEQFF.

In the case of this clonotype: A much larger clone lies a single base off, so this may be a read error. The CDR3 DNA is TGTGCCAGCAGCTTAGTGGACAGCAGCAATCGGCCCCAGCATTTT. As protein: CASSLVDSSNRPQHF. This chain links TRBV7-2 with TRBJ1-5; D is possibly TRBD1 (6 bases). The germline gives CDR1 SGHTA, CDR2 FQGNSA. This CDR3 spans 15 amino acids.

This clonotype came up many times. V and J are TRBV7-2 and TRBJ2-1, with 15 positions matching TRBD2. After removal of 5 bases from V and 8 bases from J, the junction contained 10 bases not matched to a gene. The CDR3 runs to 17 residues. Germline V gene data show CDR1 as SGHTA and CDR2 as FQGNSA. CDR3 loop: CASSPRTSGRVTDEQFF. CDR3 nucleotides: TGTGCCAGCAGCCCCAGGACTAGCGGGAGGGTAACAGATGAGCAGTTCTTC.

About this clonotype itself: A read error may be the cause here, since a much bigger clone is one base away. This chain joins TRBV7-2 and TRBJ2-1, with TRBD1 matching over 9 bases. The CDR3 is 14 amino acids. Germline values: CDR1 SGHTA, CDR2 FQGNSA. The CDR3 is CVSSRDRVVNEQFF. CDR3 coding DNA: TGTGTCAGCAGCCGGGACAGGGTTGTCAATGAGCAGTTCTTC.

This clonotype was counted a few times. This sequence joins TRBV5-6 and TRBJ1-1; tentative D call: TRBD1 (5 bases). Per the germline V gene, CDR1 is SGHDT and CDR2 is YYEEEE. V lost 0 bases, J lost 0 bases, and 15 bases lay in between. The CDR3 is made up of 17 amino acids. In nucleotides, the CDR3 is TGTGCCAGCAGCTTGGAGGGTCTAGGGGTAATGAACACTGAAGCTTTCTTT. The encoded protein is CASSLEGLGVMNTEAFF.

The chain employs TRBV28 and TRBJ2-5, with D perhaps TRBD1 (5 bases). CDR1 MDHEN and CDR2 SYDVKM come from the germline V gene. Trimming took off 7 bases at V and 7 bases at J, with 13 bases between the two ends. CDR3 length equals 12 residues. DNA of the CDR3: TGTGCCAGCACCAATCTGACAGCGACCCAGTACTTC. Protein sequence: CASTNLTATQYF.

This clonotype occurred a few times. This chain uses TRBV19 with TRBJ2-2; D is unresolved. The CDR3 covers 13 residues. V lost 7 bases, J lost 6 bases, and 12 bases lay in between. CDR1 is LNHDA, CDR2 SQIVND, per germline (reference sequence). Here the CDR3 DNA reads TGTGCCAGTACTCCTCGAAGGGCCGGGGAGCTGTTTTTT. Protein product: CASTPRRAGELFF.

Only a few counts were recorded for this clonotype. The V call is TRBV7-9, the J call TRBJ2-3; 9 nucleotides agree with TRBD2. The germline V gene has CDR1 SEHNR and CDR2 FQNEAQ (reference sequence). The CDR3 is 17 residues long. With V trimmed by 2 bases and J by 3 bases, 9 bases remained unmatched. The CDR3 spells CASSLFSLAGWTDTQYF. DNA for the CDR3: TGTGCCAGCAGCTTATTTTCCCTAGCGGGGTGGACAGATACGCAGTATTTT.

This clonotype was detected ten times or more. V gene TRBV7-2 combines with J gene TRBJ2-1; D is possibly TRBD1 (6 bases). The germline V and J ends were trimmed by 5 bases and 0 bases, with 11 bases remaining between them. This CDR3 has 15 residues. Germline V gene sequence: CDR1 SGHTA, CDR2 FQGNSA. CDR3 amino acids: CASSTWTVSYNEQFF. The CDR3 DNA sequence: TGTGCCAGCAGCACCTGGACAGTCTCCTACAATGAGCAGTTCTTC.

This clonotype was seen a handful of times. This CDR3 is CASSSPGHRNTGELFF. The CDR3 DNA sequence: TGTGCCAGCAGTTCTCCGGGACACCGGAACACCGGGGAGCTGTTTTTT. The chain couples TRBV28 to TRBJ2-2, with a weak D call TRBD1 (6 bases). CDR3 length: 16 residues. Trimming took 4 bases from V and 1 from J, leaving 13 bases between them. Germline V gene lookup returns CDR1 MDHEN and CDR2 SYDVKM.

This clonotype appeared many times. This rearrangement joins TRBV27 to TRBJ2-3; D gene ambiguous. V lost 4 bases and J lost 3, with 20 bases in between. The CDR3 is 17 residues long. The germline V gene has CDR1 MNHEY and CDR2 SMNVEV (reference sequence). The CDR3 DNA sequence: TGTGCCAGCAGTTCTGAGACGACCCTGTGGGATACAGATACGCAGTATTTT. Protein: CASSSETTLWDTDTQYF.

The chain links TRBV6-2 or TRBV6-3 to TRBJ2-1, with a tentative D call TRBD2 (5 bases). CDR1 and CDR2 from the germline V gene are MNHEY and SVGEGT. The length of the CDR3 is 14 residues. Trimming pared 2 bases from V and 13 bases from J, leaving 18 bases between. Written as DNA, the CDR3 is TGTGCCAGCAGTTACCCGGGCAACACGAGGGAACAGTTCTTC. Its protein is CASSYPGNTREQFF.